This T cell receptor beta chain is from a study of technical replicates of blood from several donors. V lost 2 bases to trimming and J lost 4 bases, with 18 bases between them. The CDR3 is 17 amino acids. Germline CDR1 reads LNHDA; CDR2 reads SQIVND (reference sequence). The repertoire was sequenced with immunoSEQ multiplex PCR; TCRdb's copy has only in-frame clones and lacks some. The sample has tens of thousands of clones, 94% seen once. The V call is TRBV19, the J call TRBJ2-1, with D uncertain. The receptor was isolated from a human donor in good health. Sequenced sample: T cells isolated from PBMCs. CDR3 region: CASSISSPLSPYNEQFF. The CDR3 coding sequence is TGTGCCAGTAGTATAAGTTCCCCCCTATCCCCGTACAATGAGCAGTTCTTC.